These T cell receptor beta chains were read from a single sample in a study of blood T cell repertoires in COVID-19. Profiled with immunoSEQ multiplex PCR; TCRdb holds only in-frame clones, not every one. The sample has 300,000 to 400,000 clones; 70% to 90% are singletons. Sequencing was carried out using peripheral blood. The receptors were sampled from a woman between 25 and 40 years old with COVID-19, enrolled during active disease. CDR3s include the opening cysteine and the closing phenylalanine or tryptophan. D genes are given only for firm matches. Rows give clone size only sometimes, using once, few, many, or a class for an expanded clone.

.	TRBV27	once	TRBJ1-2	TGTGCCAGCAGTTATAACCCCTCGGGTGGCCCGCGTGGCTACACCTTC	CASSYNPSGGPRGYTF
.	TRBV5-1	.	TRBJ1-6	TGCGCCAGCAGCTTGGATCGGGGTGGTAATTCACCCCTCCACTTT	CASSLDRGGNSPLHF
TRBD1	TRBV9	.	TRBJ2-4	TGTGCCAGCAGCGAAGGACAGGGGCTAGCCAAAAACATTCAGTACTTC	CASSEGQGLAKNIQYF
TRBD1	TRBV28	.	TRBJ2-2	TGTGCCAGCACTCCCATAGGACAGGGGAACACCGGGGAGCTGTTTTTT	CASTPIGQGNTGELFF
TRBD1	TRBV27	once	TRBJ1-5	TGTGCCAGCAGTCCCGACAGGGAACAGCCCCAGCATTTT	CASSPDREQPQHF
.	TRBV27	once	TRBJ2-1	TGTGCCAGCAGTTTTGGACCGAGGGTTGAGCAGTTCTTC	CASSFGPRVEQFF
.	TRBV24-1	.	TRBJ1-1	TGTGCCACCAGCCCACGGGGTAACACTGAAGCTTTCTTT	CATSPRGNTEAFF
TRBD2	TRBV4-3	once	TRBJ2-1	TGCGCCAGCGCACTAGCGGGAGGAATCGATGAGCAGTTCTTC	CASALAGGIDEQFF
.	TRBV12-3/TRBV12-4	.	TRBJ1-1	TGTGCCAGCAGCCAAGATCCGGGCACTGAAGCTTTCTTT	CASSQDPGTEAFF
TRBD2	TRBV5-1	.	TRBJ2-5	TGCGCCAGCAGCTTGGCTACTAGCGGGGAAGAGACCCAGTACTTC	CASSLATSGEETQYF
.	TRBV6-5	.	TRBJ1-1	TGTGCCAGCTGGGGGGGGAACACTGAAGCTTTCTTT	CASWGGNTEAFF
TRBD1	TRBV7-7	.	TRBJ2-5	TGTGCTAGCAGCTTCGGACAGGGCGGGGAGACCCAGTACTTC	CASSFGQGGETQYF
.	TRBV7-8	.	TRBJ1-6	TGTGCCAGCAGCCCCCAAAGAATCCAGGGTATCGGTTCACCCCTCCACTTT	CASSPQRIQGIGSPLHF
.	TRBV5-5	few	TRBJ1-2	TGTGCCAGCACCTTCGGTAACCCCGAAATAAACTATGGCTACACCTTC	CASTFGNPEINYGYTF
TRBD2	TRBV18	.	TRBJ2-6	TGTGCCAGCTCACCACCGGCCCTAGCGGGAGTTTGGGCCAACGTCCTGACTTTC	CASSPPALAGVWANVLTF
TRBD2	TRBV30	.	TRBJ2-1	TGTGCCATAGGGACTAGCGGGAGGGATGAGCAGTTCTTC	CAIGTSGRDEQFF
TRBD1	TRBV15	.	TRBJ1-6	TGTGCCACCAGCAGCGGACAGGGGAGTAATTCACCCCTCCACTTT	CATSSGQGSNSPLHF
TRBD2	TRBV6-5	.	TRBJ2-3	TGTGCCAGCAGTTACCAGGGACTAGCGGGGACAGATACGCAGTATTTT	CASSYQGLAGTDTQYF
TRBD2	TRBV5-4	.	TRBJ2-3	TGTGCCAGCAGCTTGGCCCTAGCGGGAGGAGCAGATACGCAGTATTTT	CASSLALAGGADTQYF
TRBD1	TRBV5-4	.	TRBJ1-6	TGTGCCAGCAGCGTGGGCGGGACAGGGGAATCACCCCTCCACTTT	CASSVGGTGESPLHF
TRBD2	TRBV7-2	.	TRBJ2-5	TGTGCCAGCAGCTTAGATCGGCGGGGGGGAGAGACCCAGTACTTC	CASSLDRRGGETQYF
TRBD2	TRBV7-2	.	TRBJ2-1	TGTGCCAGCAGCTTACAACTAGCGGGAGGGGCAGAGCAGTTCTTC	CASSLQLAGGAEQFF
TRBD1	TRBV7-2	.	TRBJ2-5	TGTGCCAGCAGCTCAAGCCTGACAGGGCTCCAAGAGACCCAGTACTTC	CASSSSLTGLQETQYF
TRBD1	TRBV11-3	.	TRBJ1-2	TGTGCCAGCAGCACATCAACAGGGGGTGGCTACACCTTC	CASSTSTGGGYTF
TRBD1	TRBV4-3	.	TRBJ1-4	TGCGCCAGCAGCCAAGACGGACAGGGTGGAGGGGTCGGGAATGAAAAACTGTTTTTT	CASSQDGQGGGVGNEKLFF
.	TRBV12-5	once	TRBJ2-1	TGTGCTAGTGGGGCTAGCGCTATCGTTGAGCAGTTCTTC	CASGASAIVEQFF
.	TRBV28	.	TRBJ2-7	TGTGCCAGCAGTCCTGGACAGCCTTACGAGCAGTACTTC	CASSPGQPYEQYF
TRBD1	TRBV29-1	.	TRBJ2-1	TGCAGCGGCCACTGGCCGGGACAGGGGCGATACAATGAGCAGTTCTTC	CSGHWPGQGRYNEQFF
.	TRBV4-3	.	TRBJ1-2	TGCGCCAGCAGCCAAGCGCACAGGGACTATGGCTACACCTTC	CASSQAHRDYGYTF
.	TRBV6-1	few	TRBJ1-2	TGTGCCAGCAGTGAAGCTCGAATGGGCAAGGACAGACTGCACTATGGCTACACCTTC	CASSEARMGKDRLHYGYTF
.	TRBV19	few	TRBJ1-5	TGTGCCAGTAGTATTGCGGGGGCAAGAGGGAATCAGCCCCAGCATTTT	CASSIAGARGNQPQHF
TRBD1	TRBV19	.	TRBJ1-5	TGTGCCAGTACCTCCGGGATGGGACAGGGACTTTATAGCAATCAGCCCCAGCATTTT	CASTSGMGQGLYSNQPQHF
TRBD2	TRBV10-3	once	TRBJ2-1	TGTGCCATCAGTGGGGCTAGCGGGACCCATGAGCAGTTCTTC	CAISGASGTHEQFF
.	TRBV12-3/TRBV12-4	.	TRBJ2-3	TGTGCCAGCAGTTTTTCTCATACGCAGTATTTT	CASSFSHTQYF